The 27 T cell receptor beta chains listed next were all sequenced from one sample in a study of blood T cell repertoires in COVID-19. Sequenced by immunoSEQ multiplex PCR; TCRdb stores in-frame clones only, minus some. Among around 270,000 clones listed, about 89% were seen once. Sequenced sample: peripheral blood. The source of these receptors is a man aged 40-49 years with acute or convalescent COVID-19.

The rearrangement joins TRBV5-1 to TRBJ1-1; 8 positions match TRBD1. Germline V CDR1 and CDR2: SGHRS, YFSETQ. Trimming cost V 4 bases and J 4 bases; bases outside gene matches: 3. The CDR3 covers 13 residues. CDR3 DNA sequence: TGCGCCAGCAGCATTACAGGGGGCACTGAAGCTTTCTTT. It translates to CASSITGGTEAFF.

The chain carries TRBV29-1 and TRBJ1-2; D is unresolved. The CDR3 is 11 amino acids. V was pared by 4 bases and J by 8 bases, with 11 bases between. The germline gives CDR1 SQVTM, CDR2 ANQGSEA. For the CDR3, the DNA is TGCAGCGTTGCGAGTCTAGAGGGCTACACCTTC. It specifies CSVASLEGYTF.

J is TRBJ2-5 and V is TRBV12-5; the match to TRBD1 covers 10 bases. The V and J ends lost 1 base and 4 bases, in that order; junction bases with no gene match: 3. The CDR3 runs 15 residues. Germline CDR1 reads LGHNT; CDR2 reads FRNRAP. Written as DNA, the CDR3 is TGTGCTAGTGGTTTGGGGACAGGGGGTGTAGAGACCCAGTACTTC. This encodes CASGLGTGGVETQYF.

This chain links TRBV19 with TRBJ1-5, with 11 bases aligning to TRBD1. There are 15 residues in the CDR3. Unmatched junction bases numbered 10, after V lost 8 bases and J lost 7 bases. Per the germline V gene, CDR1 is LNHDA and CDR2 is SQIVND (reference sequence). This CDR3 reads CASEVRDRGLQPQHF. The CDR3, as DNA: TGTGCCAGTGAGGTCCGGGACAGGGGGTTACAGCCCCAGCATTTT.

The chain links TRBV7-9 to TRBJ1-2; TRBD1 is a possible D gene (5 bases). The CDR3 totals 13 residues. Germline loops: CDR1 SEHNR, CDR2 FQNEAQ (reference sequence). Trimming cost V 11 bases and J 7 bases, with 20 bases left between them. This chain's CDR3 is CAGRKDPGFGYTF. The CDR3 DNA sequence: TGTGCCGGCCGAAAAGATCCAGGGTTTGGCTACACCTTC.

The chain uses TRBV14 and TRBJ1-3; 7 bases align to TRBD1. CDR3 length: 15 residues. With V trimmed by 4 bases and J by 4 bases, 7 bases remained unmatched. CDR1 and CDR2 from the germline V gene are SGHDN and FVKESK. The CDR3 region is CASSPMTGKGNTIYF. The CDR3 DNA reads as TGTGCCAGCAGCCCAATGACAGGGAAAGGAAACACCATATATTTT. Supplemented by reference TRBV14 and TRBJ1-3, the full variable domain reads EAGVTQFPSHSVIEKGQTVTLRCDPISGHDNLYWYRRVMGKEIKFLLHFVKESKQDESGMPNNRFLAERTGGTYSTLKVQPAELEDSGVYFCASSPMTGKGNTIYFGEGSWLTVV.

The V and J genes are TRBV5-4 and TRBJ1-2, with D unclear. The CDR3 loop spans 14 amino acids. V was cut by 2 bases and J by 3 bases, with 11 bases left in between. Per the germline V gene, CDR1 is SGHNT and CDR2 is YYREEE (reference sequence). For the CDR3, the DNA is TGTGCCAGCAGCTTCCTCGGGGAAGACTATGGCTACACCTTC. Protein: CASSFLGEDYGYTF.

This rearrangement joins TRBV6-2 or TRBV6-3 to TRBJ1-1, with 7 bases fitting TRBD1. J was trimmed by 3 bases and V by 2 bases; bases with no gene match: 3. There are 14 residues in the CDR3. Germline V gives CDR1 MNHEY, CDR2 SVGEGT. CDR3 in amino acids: CASSYQTGDTEAFF. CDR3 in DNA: TGTGCCAGCAGTTACCAAACAGGGGACACTGAAGCTTTCTTT.

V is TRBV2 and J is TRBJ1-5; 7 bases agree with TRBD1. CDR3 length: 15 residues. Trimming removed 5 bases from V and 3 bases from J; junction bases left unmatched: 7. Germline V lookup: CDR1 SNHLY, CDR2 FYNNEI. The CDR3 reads CASSPTGIDNQPQHF. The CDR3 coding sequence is TGTGCCAGCAGTCCGACAGGGATCGACAATCAGCCCCAGCATTTT.

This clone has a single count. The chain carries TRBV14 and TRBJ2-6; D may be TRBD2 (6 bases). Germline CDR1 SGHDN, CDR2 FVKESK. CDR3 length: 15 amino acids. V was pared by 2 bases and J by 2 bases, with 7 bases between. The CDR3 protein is CASSQREAGANVLTF. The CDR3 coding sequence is TGTGCCAGCAGCCAAAGGGAGGCTGGGGCCAACGTCCTGACTTTC.

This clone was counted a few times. The CDR3 region has the DNA TGTGCCAGCAGCCCTAGACAGGGCGTCGAGCAGTACTTC. Protein: CASSPRQGVEQYF. This chain joins TRBV7-3 and TRBJ2-7, with 7 positions matching TRBD1. CDR3 size: 13 residues. J was trimmed by 6 bases and V by 5 bases; bases with no gene match: 7. CDR1 and CDR2 (germline): SGHTA, FQGTGA.

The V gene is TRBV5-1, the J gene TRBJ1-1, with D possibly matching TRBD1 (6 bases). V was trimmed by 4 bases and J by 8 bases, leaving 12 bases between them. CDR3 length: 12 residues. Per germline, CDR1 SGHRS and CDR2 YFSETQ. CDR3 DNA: TGCGCCAGCAGCACCCGACAGGAGGAAGCTTTCTTT. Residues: CASSTRQEEAFF.

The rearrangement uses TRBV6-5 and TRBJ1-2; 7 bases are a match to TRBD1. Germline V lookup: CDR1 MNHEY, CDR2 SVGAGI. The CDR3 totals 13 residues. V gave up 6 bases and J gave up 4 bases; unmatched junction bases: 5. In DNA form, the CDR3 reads TGTGCCAGCAGACTGGGACAGATCTATGGCTACACCTTC. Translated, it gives CASRLGQIYGYTF.

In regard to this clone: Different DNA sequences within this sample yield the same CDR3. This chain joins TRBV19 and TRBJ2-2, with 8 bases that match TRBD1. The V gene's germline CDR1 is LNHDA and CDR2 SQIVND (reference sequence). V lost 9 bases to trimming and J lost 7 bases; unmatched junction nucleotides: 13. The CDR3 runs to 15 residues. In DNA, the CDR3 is TGTGCCAGCGGAACTGGACAGGGCGGGATCGGGGAGCTGTTTTTT. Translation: CASGTGQGGIGELFF.

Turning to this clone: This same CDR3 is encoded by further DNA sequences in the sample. The CDR3 protein is CASSGTGNEKLFF. The CDR3 bases are TGTGCCAGCAGCGGGACAGGGAATGAAAAACTGTTTTTT. The rearrangement links TRBV2 to TRBJ1-4, with TRBD1 identical over 9 bases. CDR3 size: 13 residues. V lost 6 bases and J lost 5; bases outside the gene matches: 1. CDR1 and CDR2 (germline): SNHLY, FYNNEI. Based on the CDR3 plus reference TRBV2 and TRBJ1-4, the full variable domain is EPEVTQTPSHQVTQMGQEVILRCVPISNHLYFYWYRQILGQKVEFLVSFYNNEISEKSEIFDDQFSVERPDGSNFTLKIRSTKLEDSAMYFCASSGTGNEKLFFGSGTQLSVL.

The CDR3 spells CASSQERETQYF. For the CDR3, the DNA is TGTGCCAGCAGCCAAGAACGGGAGACCCAGTACTTC. The V gene is TRBV3-1 (or the pseudogene TRBV3-2), the J gene TRBJ2-5; unclear D gene. The V gene's germline CDR1 is LGHDT and CDR2 YNNKEL (reference sequence). There are 12 residues in the CDR3. V lost 0 bases, J lost 5 bases, and 4 bases lay in between.

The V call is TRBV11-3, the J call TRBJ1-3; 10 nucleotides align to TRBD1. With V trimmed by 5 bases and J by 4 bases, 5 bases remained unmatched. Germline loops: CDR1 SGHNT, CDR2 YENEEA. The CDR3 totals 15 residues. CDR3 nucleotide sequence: TGTGCCAGCAGCCGACAGGGGGCGCGAGGAAACACCATATATTTT. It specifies CASSRQGARGNTIYF. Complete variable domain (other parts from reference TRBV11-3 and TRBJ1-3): EAGVVQSPRYKIIEKKQPVAFWCNPISGHNTLYWYLQNLGQGPELLIRYENEEAVDDSQLPKDRFSAERLKGVDSTLKIQPAELGDSAVYLCASSRQGARGNTIYFGEGSWLTVV.

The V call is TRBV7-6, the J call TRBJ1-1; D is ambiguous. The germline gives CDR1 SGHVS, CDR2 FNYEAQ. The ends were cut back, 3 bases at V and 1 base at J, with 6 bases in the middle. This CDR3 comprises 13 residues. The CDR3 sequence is CASSFARNTEAFF. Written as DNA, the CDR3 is TGTGCCAGCAGCTTTGCGCGGAACACTGAAGCTTTCTTT.

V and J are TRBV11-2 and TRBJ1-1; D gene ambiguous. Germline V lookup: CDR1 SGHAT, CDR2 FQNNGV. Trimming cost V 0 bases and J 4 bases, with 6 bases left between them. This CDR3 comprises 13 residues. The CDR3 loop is CASSLEISTEAFF. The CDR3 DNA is TGTGCCAGCAGCTTAGAAATTAGCACTGAAGCTTTCTTT. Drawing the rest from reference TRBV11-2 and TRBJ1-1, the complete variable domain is EAGVAQSPRYKIIEKRQSVAFWCNPISGHATLYWYQQILGQGPKLLIQFQNNGVVDDSQLPKDRFSAERLKGVDSTLKIQPAKLEDSAVYLCASSLEISTEAFFGQGTRLTVV.

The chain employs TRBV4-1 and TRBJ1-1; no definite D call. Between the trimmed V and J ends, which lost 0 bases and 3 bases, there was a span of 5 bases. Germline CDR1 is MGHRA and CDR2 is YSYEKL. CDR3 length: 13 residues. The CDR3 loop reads CASSQDGDTEAFF. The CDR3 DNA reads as TGCGCCAGCAGCCAAGACGGAGACACTGAAGCTTTCTTT.

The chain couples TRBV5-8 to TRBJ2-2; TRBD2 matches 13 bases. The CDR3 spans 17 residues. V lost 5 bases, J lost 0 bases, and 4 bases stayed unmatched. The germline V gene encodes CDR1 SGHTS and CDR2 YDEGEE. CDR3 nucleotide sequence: TGTGCCAGCAGGCGACTAGCGGGGGGCGCGAACACCGGGGAGCTGTTTTTT. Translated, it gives CASRRLAGGANTGELFF.

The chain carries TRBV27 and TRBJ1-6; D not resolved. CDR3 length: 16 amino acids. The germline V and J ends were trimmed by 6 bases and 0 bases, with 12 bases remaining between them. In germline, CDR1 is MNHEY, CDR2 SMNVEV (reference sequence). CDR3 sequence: CASSPTGSSYNSPLHF. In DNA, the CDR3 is TGTGCCAGCAGCCCGACGGGGAGCTCCTATAATTCACCCCTCCACTTT.

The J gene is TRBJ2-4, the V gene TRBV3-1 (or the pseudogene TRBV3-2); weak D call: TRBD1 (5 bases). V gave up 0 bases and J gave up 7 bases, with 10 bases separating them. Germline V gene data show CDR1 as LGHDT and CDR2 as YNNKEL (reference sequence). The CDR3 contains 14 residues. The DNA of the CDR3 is TGTGCCAGCAGCCAAGATCCGGACACGAACATTCAGTACTTC. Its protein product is CASSQDPDTNIQYF.

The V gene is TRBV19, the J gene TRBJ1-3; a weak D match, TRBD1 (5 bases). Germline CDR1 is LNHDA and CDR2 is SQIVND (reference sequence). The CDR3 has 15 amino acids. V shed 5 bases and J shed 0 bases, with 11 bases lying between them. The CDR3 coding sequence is TGTGCCAGTAGTCTCCGGGGGTCCTCTGGAAACACCATATATTTT. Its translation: CASSLRGSSGNTIYF.

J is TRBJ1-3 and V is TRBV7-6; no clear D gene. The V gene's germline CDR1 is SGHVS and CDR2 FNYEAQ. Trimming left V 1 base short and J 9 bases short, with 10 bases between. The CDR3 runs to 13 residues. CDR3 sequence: CASSLGSGGTIYF. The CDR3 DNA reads TGTGCCAGCAGCTTAGGGTCTGGAGGCACCATATATTTT. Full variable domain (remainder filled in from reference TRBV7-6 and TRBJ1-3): GAGVSQSPRYKVTKRGQDVALRCDPISGHVSLYWYRQALGQGPEFLTYFNYEAQQDKSGLPNDRFSAERPEGSISTLTIQRTEQRDSAMYRCASSLGSGGTIYFGEGSWLTVV.

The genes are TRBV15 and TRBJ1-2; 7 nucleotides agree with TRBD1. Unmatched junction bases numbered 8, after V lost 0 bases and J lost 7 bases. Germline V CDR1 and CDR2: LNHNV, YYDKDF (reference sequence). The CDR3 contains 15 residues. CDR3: CATSRDLTGVGGYTF. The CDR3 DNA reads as TGTGCCACCAGCAGAGATCTAACAGGGGTAGGTGGCTACACCTTC.

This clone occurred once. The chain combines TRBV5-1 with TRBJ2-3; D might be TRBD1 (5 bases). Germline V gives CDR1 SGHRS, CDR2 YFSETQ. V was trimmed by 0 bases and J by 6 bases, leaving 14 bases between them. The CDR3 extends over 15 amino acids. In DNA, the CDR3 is TGCGCCAGCAGCTTGGTGTCTCAATCAGGGGATACGCAGTATTTT. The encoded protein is CASSLVSQSGDTQYF. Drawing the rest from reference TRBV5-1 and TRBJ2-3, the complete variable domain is KAGVTQTPRYLIKTRGQQVTLSCSPISGHRSVSWYQQTPGQGLQFLFEYFSETQRNKGNFPGRFSGRQFSNSRSEMNVSTLELGDSALYLCASSLVSQSGDTQYFGPGTRLTVL.